This note documents a single T cell receptor beta chain sequence. The data derive from a study of blood T cell repertoires in COVID-19. Only in-frame clones appear in the TCRdb table, and some are missing; sequencing was by immunoSEQ multiplex PCR. The table has more than 95,000 clones, about 90% seen once. CDR3 size: 18 residues. V lost 5 bases and J lost 0; bases outside the gene matches: 11. Per the germline V gene, CDR1 is MNHEY and CDR2 is SVGEGT. The genes are TRBV6-2 or TRBV6-3 and TRBJ2-4, with 9 bases fitting TRBD1. Sequenced sample: peripheral blood. The TCR comes from a human donor in a cohort sampled during active COVID-19. The CDR3 sequence: CASSPSRDRALAKNIQYF. CDR3 sequence (DNA): TGTGCCAGCAGTCCGTCCCGGGACAGGGCCCTAGCCAAAAACATTCAGTACTTC.